Shown below are 20 T cell receptor beta chains from a single sample sequenced in a study of patients and donors after allogeneic stem cell transplantation. In TCRdb, the RT-PCR reads were re-called with MiXCR into one record per CDR3 protein. In the table there are roughly 12,000 distinct CDR3 sequences, around 25% of which are singletons. Source material: blood, either unsorted or a sorted T cell fraction (not recorded which). The receptors were gathered from a human donor who was either an allogeneic HSCT recipient or a stem cell or donor lymphocyte infusion donor (not recorded which). It is not recorded whose cells these are; they may come from a transplant donor.

The table lists this clonotype with a few counts. The chain links TRBV5-1 to TRBJ2-5, with TRBD2 matching over 7 bases. After removal of 4 bases from V and 2 bases from J, the junction contained 5 bases not matched to a gene. This CDR3 is 14 amino acids long. CDR1 and CDR2 from the germline V gene are SGHRS and YFSETQ. CDR3 nucleotide sequence: TGCGCCAGCAGCCGGCGGACTAGGCAAGAGACCCAGTACTTC. Translating it yields CASSRRTRQETQYF.

The chain carries TRBV29-1 and TRBJ2-7; D gene ambiguous. The germline V gene has CDR1 SQVTM and CDR2 ANQGSEA. Trimming removed 3 bases at V and 7 bases at J, with 10 bases between. The CDR3 is made up of 11 amino acids. The CDR3 DNA is TGCAGCGTTGACCGGAATGGGGAGCAGTACTTC. Its translation: CSVDRNGEQYF.

This clonotype was detected only a few times. This rearrangement joins TRBV11-2 to TRBJ1-1, with unresolved D. With 0 bases removed from V and 1 base from J, the gap between germline ends came to 12 bases. CDR1 is SGHAT and CDR2 is FQNNGV in the germline V gene. The CDR3 has 16 amino acids. This CDR3 reads CASSLDLGNGNTEAFF. CDR3 bases: TGTGCCAGCAGCTTAGATCTAGGAAATGGGAACACTGAAGCTTTCTTT.

This rearrangement joins TRBV29-1 to TRBJ2-7; 9 nucleotides match TRBD1. CDR3 length equals 16 residues. Germline values: CDR1 SQVTM, CDR2 ANQGSEA. V gave up 7 bases and J gave up 6 bases; unmatched junction bases: 19. The CDR3 DNA is TGCAGCGCGTCCCGACCGACCGGGACAGGGACAGCCGAGCAGTACTTC. This gives the protein CSASRPTGTGTAEQYF.

A few counts support this clonotype. The rearrangement joins TRBV5-1 to TRBJ1-1, with a tentative D call TRBD1 (5 bases). The CDR3 is 16 amino acids. From germline, CDR1 is SGHRS and CDR2 YFSETQ. Trimming took off 0 bases at V and 1 base at J, with 13 bases between the two ends. CDR3 loop: CASSLDNRIGNTEAFF. In DNA form, the CDR3 reads TGCGCCAGCAGCTTGGATAACAGGATTGGGAACACTGAAGCTTTCTTT.

The table lists this clonotype with a few counts. The V call is TRBV9, the J call TRBJ2-1, with D perhaps matching TRBD2 (6 bases). V lost 0 bases to trimming and J lost 8 bases, with 12 bases between them. The CDR3 sequence is 14 residues long. Per the germline V gene, CDR1 is SGDLS and CDR2 is YYNGEE. The CDR3: CASSVDGGTDEQFF. The CDR3 coding sequence is TGTGCCAGCAGCGTAGATGGAGGGACGGATGAGCAGTTCTTC.

This clonotype occurred many times. The chain has TRBV29-1 and TRBJ1-1, with no clear D. V lost 3 bases and J lost 1, with 3 bases in between. Germline V gives CDR1 SQVTM, CDR2 ANQGSEA. The CDR3 is 11 amino acids. CDR3 in amino acids: CSVDRNTEAFF. CDR3 DNA: TGCAGCGTTGACAGGAACACTGAAGCTTTCTTT.

The chain couples TRBV4-2 to TRBJ2-2; D unresolved. The length of the CDR3 is 14 residues. Trimming took 3 bases from V and 0 from J, leaving 5 bases between them. From germline, CDR1 is LGHNA and CDR2 YNFKEQ. In DNA form, the CDR3 reads TGTGCCAGCAGCCATGCAACGAACACCGGGGAGCTGTTTTTT. Translated, it gives CASSHATNTGELFF.

The rearrangement joins TRBV30 to TRBJ1-5; 7 positions agree with TRBD1. This CDR3 contains 15 residues. CDR1 GTSNPN and CDR2 SVGIG come from the germline V gene (reference sequence). Trimming took 0 bases from V and 3 from J; bases not matched to a gene: 5. The CDR3 sequence: CAWSVSDRVNQPQHF. The DNA for the CDR3 is TGTGCCTGGAGTGTGTCCGACAGGGTCAATCAGCCCCAGCATTTT.

V gene TRBV7-3 combines with J gene TRBJ2-3; 9 positions match TRBD2. CDR3 length: 16 residues. Germline loops: CDR1 SGHTA, CDR2 FQGTGA. V lost 4 bases, J lost 3 bases, and 8 bases stayed unmatched. CDR3 nucleotides: TGTGCCAGCAGCTACCAAGCGGGAGGAGGGACAGATACGCAGTATTTT. Translated: CASSYQAGGGTDTQYF.

This clonotype came up many times. This sequence joins TRBV6-6 and TRBJ1-6; D gene ambiguous. CDR3 length: 18 residues. The V and J ends lost 2 bases and 7 bases respectively, with 21 bases between them. From germline, CDR1 is MNHNY and CDR2 SVGAGI (reference sequence). CDR3 DNA: TGTGCCAGCAGTTACCTCCTCGAAAGCAGTAGGGCCAATTCACCCCTCCACTTT. This encodes CASSYLLESSRANSPLHF.

CDR3 loop: CAARLAGANTGELFF. In DNA, the CDR3 is TGTGCCGCCCGACTAGCGGGAGCTAACACCGGGGAGCTGTTTTTT. The chain links TRBV6-5 to TRBJ2-2; 12 bases line up with TRBD2. CDR3 length equals 15 residues. Looked up from germline, CDR1 is MNHEY and CDR2 is SVGAGI. J lost 2 bases, V lost 11 bases, and 6 bases had no gene match.

This clonotype was recorded at least ten times. This sequence joins TRBV29-1 and TRBJ1-1, with unresolved D. The V and J ends lost 3 bases and 8 bases respectively, with 7 bases between them. Germline V lookup: CDR1 SQVTM, CDR2 ANQGSEA. The CDR3 is 10 amino acids. CDR3 sequence (DNA): TGCAGCGTTGACCGGATCGAAGCTTTCTTT. It specifies CSVDRIEAFF. The complete variable domain, with remaining parts taken from reference TRBV29-1 and TRBJ1-1, reads SAVISQKPSRDICQRGTSLTIQCQVDSQVTMMFWYRQQPGQSLTLIATANQGSEATYESGFVIDKFPISRPNLTFSTLTVSNMSPEDSSIYLCSVDRIEAFFGQGTRLTVV.

The rearrangement joins TRBV6-1 to TRBJ2-1; 10 bases fit TRBD2. V was pared by 4 bases and J by 7 bases, with 4 bases of the junction left unmatched. Germline V CDR1 and CDR2: MNHNS, SASEGT. The CDR3 is made up of 14 amino acids. CDR3 DNA sequence: TGTGCCAGCAGTGGACTAGCGGGCTTAAATGAGCAGTTCTTC. Translating gives CASSGLAGLNEQFF.

This rearrangement joins TRBV5-6 to TRBJ2-6; D may be TRBD2 (5 bases). The germline V and J ends were trimmed by 4 bases and 0 bases, with 17 bases remaining between them. Per the germline V gene, CDR1 is SGHDT and CDR2 is YYEEEE. The CDR3 length is 18 residues. CDR3 coding DNA: TGTGCCAGCAGCGGTACATCGGGGATTCTCTCTGGGGCCAACGTCCTGACTTTC. It codes for CASSGTSGILSGANVLTF.

The chain couples TRBV27 to TRBJ1-5; 7 bases align to TRBD1. Germline assignment: CDR1 MNHEY and CDR2 SMNVEV (reference sequence). The J segment lost 7 bases and the V segment lost 3 bases, leaving 3 bases of the junction unmatched. The CDR3 extends over 13 amino acids. The CDR3 here is CASSFEGGQPQHF. CDR3 in DNA: TGTGCCAGCAGTTTTGAAGGGGGCCAGCCCCAGCATTTT.

This clonotype was seen once. The V gene is TRBV2, the J gene TRBJ1-1; a weak D match, TRBD1 (5 bases). The CDR3 consists of 15 residues. V was shortened by 0 bases and J by 8 bases, with 16 bases between the two germline ends. CDR1 and CDR2 (germline): SNHLY, FYNNEI. The CDR3 loop reads CASSEAPPGGWEAFF. The CDR3 DNA reads as TGTGCCAGCAGTGAAGCGCCTCCGGGGGGATGGGAAGCTTTCTTT.

This clonotype was observed once. The chain carries TRBV21-1 and TRBJ2-7; the table calls TRBD1, which could not be checked here. TRBV21-1 is flagged as a pseudogene. The CDR3 contains 15 residues. The CDR3 region has the DNA TGTGCCAGCAGCAAAGGGACAGGGGTTGTCTACGAGCAGTACTTC. Translated: CASSKGTGVVYEQYF.

The chain recombines TRBV19 with TRBJ1-5; no clear D gene. V was cut by 7 bases and J by 2 bases, with 12 bases left in between. The CDR3 totals 14 residues. Germline V gene data show CDR1 as LNHDA and CDR2 as SQIVND (reference sequence). As DNA, the CDR3 is TGTGCCAGTACGGTTGGTTGGGGCAATCAGCCCCAGCATTTT. Its translation is CASTVGWGNQPQHF.

This clonotype was detected a few times. The genes are TRBV18 and TRBJ1-6, with D possibly matching TRBD1 (5 bases). Germline V gene data show CDR1 as KGHSH and CDR2 as LQKENI. There are 16 residues in the CDR3. V lost 4 bases, J lost 0 bases, and 10 bases lay in between. CDR3 DNA: TGTGCCAGCTCACGCTCAGGGAGCTCCTATAATTCACCCCTCCACTTT. Protein sequence: CASSRSGSSYNSPLHF.